This T cell receptor beta chain was sequenced in a study of shared clonotypes between healthy human individuals. Measured with immunoSEQ multiplex PCR; TCRdb has only the in-frame clones, and not every one. Here the sample spans 980,000 or so clones, 76% being singletons. V shed 4 bases and J shed 2 bases, with 12 bases lying between them. In germline, CDR1 is MGHDK, CDR2 SYGVNS. The CDR3 runs 16 residues. The TCR originated in a man aged 18-30 years in good health. This rearrangement joins TRBV25-1 to TRBJ1-6; D is unresolved. The sequenced material came from memory CD4+ T cells sorted from blood. Noted subset: CD45RA-negative fraction. The CDR3 DNA reads as TGTGCCAGCAGTGTAGGAGGGAGAACCTATAATTCACCCCTCCACTTT. Translating gives CASSVGGRTYNSPLHF.